Below are 32 T cell receptor beta chains sequenced from a single sample in a study of T cells in Graves' hyperthyroidism and ophthalmopathy. Amplified regions were TCR beta CDR3 sequences from RNA transcripts. TCR CDR3 underwent first-round RT-PCR with the HTBI primer set. TCRdb fed the multiplex PCR reads into MiXCR, producing one record per CDR3 protein. The sample contains 350,000 or so distinct CDR3 sequences, 15% to 20% of which appear only once. Material: blood. Every receptor here comes from a woman aged 40 to 50 with Graves' ophthalmopathy.

This clonotype was detected ten times or more. The rearrangement joins TRBV7-2 to TRBJ2-7, with D perhaps matching TRBD1 (6 bases). The CDR3 has 15 amino acids. Germline loops: CDR1 SGHTA, CDR2 FQGNSA. Trimming left V 5 bases short and J 2 bases short, with 16 bases between. The CDR3 nucleotides are TGTGCCAGCAGCCCTGGGGTCAGGGGAACCTACGAGCAGTACTTC. Translated: CASSPGVRGTYEQYF.

This clonotype showed up just a few times. It may be a read error: a sequence one base away is much more abundant. V and J are TRBV19 and TRBJ2-6; D perhaps matches TRBD2 (6 bases). CDR3 length: 17 amino acids. V dropped 3 bases and J dropped 7 bases, with 19 bases sitting between them. Per germline, CDR1 LNHDA and CDR2 SQIVND (reference sequence). The CDR3, as DNA: TGTGCCAGTAGTATTCCGACTTGGCAGGGACTTGCCAACGTCCTGACTTTC. Translated, it gives CASSIPTWQGLANVLTF.

This clonotype was detected ten times or more. CDR3 sequence: CASTIQGARSPLHF. The CDR3 DNA reads as TGTGCCAGCACCATACAGGGGGCGCGATCACCCCTCCACTTT. The chain has TRBV28 and TRBJ1-6, with 9 bases fitting TRBD1. This CDR3 is built from 14 residues. V trimming: 7 bases; J trimming: 10 bases; junction bases outside the gene matches: 8. Germline-derived CDR1 and CDR2 are MDHEN and SYDVKM.

CDR3 sequence reads: CAWSRPESANTEAFF. The CDR3 DNA is TGTGCCTGGAGTCGTCCGGAGAGCGCGAACACTGAAGCTTTCTTT. This chain uses TRBV30 with TRBJ1-1; D remains ambiguous. V was pared by 2 bases and J by 1 base, with 14 bases between. Germline V gene sequence: CDR1 GTSNPN, CDR2 SVGIG (reference sequence). The CDR3 covers 15 residues.

The sample holds many counts of this clonotype. The chain links TRBV29-1 to TRBJ1-1; 7 bases fit TRBD1. The CDR3 has 11 residues. Germline CDR1 SQVTM, CDR2 ANQGSEA. CDR3 loop: CSIRQGTEAFF. CDR3 DNA sequence: TGCAGTATTAGACAGGGCACTGAAGCTTTCTTT.

This clonotype appeared many times. The chain employs TRBV30 and TRBJ1-2; no definite D call. The germline V gene has CDR1 GTSNPN and CDR2 SVGIG (reference sequence). Trimming took 2 bases from V and 8 from J, leaving 21 bases between them. This CDR3 is built from 15 residues. The CDR3 here is CAWSPSLGGFEGYTF. The CDR3 coding sequence is TGTGCCTGGAGTCCCTCTTTGGGAGGGTTTGAAGGCTACACCTTC.

The DNA of the CDR3 is TGTGCCAGCAGTACACCGGGACACGGCTACGAGCAGTACTTC. Protein sequence: CASSTPGHGYEQYF. The chain links TRBV6-1 to TRBJ2-7; D possibly corresponds to TRBD1 (6 bases). CDR1 MNHNS and CDR2 SASEGT come from the germline V gene. The V gene lost 5 bases and the J gene lost 3 bases, with 14 bases spanning the gap. The CDR3 spans 14 residues.

This clonotype turned up a few times. The conserved phenylalanine or tryptophan normally closing the CDR3 is absent here, so this likely arose from a read error. The chain has TRBV11-2 and TRBJ2-7, with 9 nucleotides matching TRBD1. CDR3 length: 16 residues. Per the germline V gene, CDR1 is SGHAT and CDR2 is FQNNGV. With 2 bases clipped from V and 5 bases from J, the junction kept 10 bases outside the gene matches. The DNA of the CDR3 is TGTGCCAGCAGCTTAAGGGGACAGGGAAGACTAAACGAGCAGTACCTC. Translation gives CASSLRGQGRLNEQYL.

This clonotype was seen ten or more times. The chain's CDR3 is CASSTRDSYEQYF. The CDR3 region has the DNA TGTGCCAGTAGTACCCGGGACAGTTACGAGCAGTACTTC. This rearrangement joins TRBV19 to TRBJ2-7; 7 positions agree with TRBD1. CDR1 and CDR2 from the germline V gene are LNHDA and SQIVND (reference sequence). With 4 bases clipped from V and 4 bases from J, the junction kept 4 bases outside the gene matches. The CDR3 sequence is 13 residues long.

This clonotype has at least ten counts. V gene TRBV12-5 combines with J gene TRBJ1-2; D may be TRBD1 (6 bases). CDR1 is LGHNT, CDR2 FRNRAP, per germline. V was cut by 6 bases and J by 2 bases, with 10 bases left in between. This CDR3 has 13 amino acids. This CDR3 reads CASGFRGNYGYTF. The CDR3 DNA reads as TGTGCTAGTGGCTTCAGGGGCAACTATGGCTACACCTTC.

This clonotype was recorded many times. The V call is TRBV5-1, the J call TRBJ1-5; D is unclear. The CDR3 covers 15 residues. Deletions cut 1 base from V and 2 bases from J, with 10 bases between. CDR1 and CDR2 from the germline V gene are SGHRS and YFSETQ. CDR3 region: CASSLMAGRNQPQHF. CDR3 sequence (DNA): TGCGCCAGCAGCTTGATGGCTGGGCGCAATCAGCCCCAGCATTTT. The whole variable domain, filled in from reference TRBV5-1 and TRBJ1-5, reads KAGVTQTPRYLIKTRGQQVTLSCSPISGHRSVSWYQQTPGQGLQFLFEYFSETQRNKGNFPGRFSGRQFSNSRSEMNVSTLELGDSALYLCASSLMAGRNQPQHFGDGTRLSIL.

This clonotype was seen many times. The chain carries TRBV6-1 and TRBJ2-4; 8 bases match TRBD1. There are 16 residues in the CDR3. The germline V gene encodes CDR1 MNHNS and CDR2 SASEGT. The junction had 10 bases not matched to a gene; V was cut back by 1 base and J by 8 bases. CDR3 loop: CASSEGAWTGIDIQYF. CDR3 DNA sequence: TGTGCCAGCAGTGAAGGGGCTTGGACAGGGATTGACATTCAGTACTTC.

This clonotype was seen repeatedly, ten times or more. The chain joins TRBV11-2 to TRBJ1-2, with D maybe TRBD1 (6 bases). Trimming left V 3 bases short and J 9 bases short, with 17 bases between. Looked up from germline, CDR1 is SGHAT and CDR2 is FQNNGV. CDR3 length: 14 amino acids. The CDR3, as DNA: TGTGCCAGCAGCTTGAGCAGGGGCACCTTCAGCTACACCTTC. This sequence encodes CASSLSRGTFSYTF.

This clonotype showed up many times. J is TRBJ2-6 and V is TRBV12-5, with TRBD1 matching over 7 bases. The CDR3 covers 15 residues. The V and J ends lost 5 bases and 4 bases, in that order; junction bases with no gene match: 5. Germline CDR1 is LGHNT and CDR2 is FRNRAP. CDR3 sequence: CASGPGQVGANVLTF. The CDR3 bases are TGTGCTAGTGGTCCTGGACAGGTGGGGGCCAACGTCCTGACTTTC. Drawing the rest from reference TRBV12-5 and TRBJ2-6, the complete variable domain is DARVTQTPRHKVTEMGQEVTMRCQPILGHNTVFWYRQTMMQGLELLAYFRNRAPLDDSGMPKDRFSAEMPDATLATLKIQPSEPRDSAVYFCASGPGQVGANVLTFGAGSRLTVL.

There are many counts of this clonotype. The chain employs TRBV27 and TRBJ1-2, with 12 bases that match TRBD1. Germline-derived CDR1 and CDR2 are MNHEY and SMNVEV (reference sequence). V was pared by 3 bases and J by 8 bases, with 4 bases of the junction left unmatched. The CDR3 spans 14 residues. In DNA, the CDR3 is TGTGCCAGCAGTTTCGGGACAGGGGGCTCGGGCTACACCTTC. Translating gives CASSFGTGGSGYTF.

The sample holds many counts of this clonotype. The CDR3 DNA is TGTGCCAGTAGTGTCGATCGCGGGCAGGTAAACACTGAAGCTTTCTTT. Its translation: CASSVDRGQVNTEAFF. The chain joins TRBV19 to TRBJ1-1; D is uncertain. Germline CDR1 and CDR2: LNHDA and SQIVND (reference sequence). Trimming shortened V by 5 bases and J by 2 bases, and 18 bases separated the two germline ends. The CDR3 spans 16 residues.

This clonotype occurred many times. The chain recombines TRBV11-2 with TRBJ1-2; D might be TRBD1 (6 bases). The germline V gene has CDR1 SGHAT and CDR2 FQNNGV. With 5 bases removed from V and 5 bases from J, the gap between germline ends came to 15 bases. The CDR3 extends over 14 amino acids. Here the CDR3 DNA reads TGTGCCAGCAGCAGCACGGGGGGGCCGTATGGCTACACCTTC. Its protein product is CASSSTGGPYGYTF.

This clonotype was seen repeatedly, ten times or more. The chain uses TRBV12-5 and TRBJ1-5; possibly TRBD1 for D (6 bases). The CDR3 runs to 14 residues. V was shortened by 2 bases and J by 6 bases, with 11 bases between the two germline ends. Germline CDR1 reads LGHNT; CDR2 reads FRNRAP. Here the CDR3 reads CASGLFGGSQPQHF. CDR3 nucleotides: TGTGCTAGTGGTTTGTTCGGGGGCAGTCAGCCCCAGCATTTT. Together with reference TRBV12-5 and TRBJ1-5, the CDR3 gives the full variable domain: DARVTQTPRHKVTEMGQEVTMRCQPILGHNTVFWYRQTMMQGLELLAYFRNRAPLDDSGMPKDRFSAEMPDATLATLKIQPSEPRDSAVYFCASGLFGGSQPQHFGDGTRLSIL.

Ten or more counts support this clonotype. The rearrangement joins TRBV6-5 to TRBJ1-5; the D is unclear. Per the germline V gene, CDR1 is MNHEY and CDR2 is SVGAGI. With 6 bases removed from V and 2 bases from J, the gap between germline ends came to 8 bases. CDR3 length equals 13 residues. The CDR3 loop reads CASRMNGNQPQHF. The CDR3 DNA follows: TGTGCCAGCAGGATGAATGGCAATCAGCCCCAGCATTTT.

This clonotype was found many times. The CDR3 sequence: CSARPKGRNFEAFF. The CDR3 region has the DNA TGCAGTGCCAGACCTAAAGGACGGAACTTTGAAGCTTTCTTT. The chain couples TRBV20-1 to TRBJ1-1; D uncertain. Germline CDR1 and CDR2: DFQATT and SNEGSKA (reference sequence). Trimming cost V 6 bases and J 7 bases, with 21 bases left between them. CDR3 length equals 14 residues.

This clonotype was seen many times. The CDR3 nucleotides read TGTGCCAGCAACGGGGCCGTAGATCAGCCCCAGCATTTT. It translates to CASNGAVDQPQHF. The rearrangement joins TRBV2 to TRBJ1-5, with D perhaps TRBD1 (5 bases). Per the germline V gene, CDR1 is SNHLY and CDR2 is FYNNEI. The CDR3 consists of 13 residues. The V end lost 7 bases, the J end lost 5 bases, and 12 bases lay between the germline ends.

In this sample, this clonotype turned up many times. The J gene is TRBJ2-5, the V gene TRBV28; tentatively, D is TRBD2 (5 bases). Looked up from germline, CDR1 is MDHEN and CDR2 is SYDVKM. The V and J ends lost 4 bases and 5 bases respectively, with 11 bases between them. The CDR3 runs 13 residues. The CDR3 DNA follows: TGTGCCAGCAGTTCAGTGGGAGTGGAGACCCAGTACTTC. Residues: CASSSVGVETQYF.

This clonotype was seen repeatedly, ten times or more. The chain carries TRBV12-3 or TRBV12-4 and TRBJ1-1; a possible D gene is TRBD1 (6 bases). V was clipped by 3 bases and J by 1 base, with 12 bases between them. CDR3 size: 15 residues. CDR3 DNA: TGTGCCAGCAGTTTGACAGGTGGCGGGAACACTGAAGCTTTCTTT. Encoded protein: CASSLTGGGNTEAFF.

The rearrangement uses TRBV6-4 and TRBJ1-2, with 10 bases identical to TRBD1. This CDR3 spans 14 amino acids. V shed 8 bases, J shed 4 bases, and the junction held 7 bases outside the gene matches. Germline CDR1 MRHNA, CDR2 SNTAGT. In DNA, the CDR3 is TGTGCCAGCCGTAGGACAGGGGGTGGCTATGGCTACACCTTC. It translates to CASRRTGGGYGYTF.

This clonotype was detected many times. The chain is built from TRBV29-1 and TRBJ2-7; 11 bases are shared with TRBD2. There are 14 residues in the CDR3. Germline CDR1 reads SQVTM; CDR2 reads ANQGSEA. V shed 5 bases and J 4 bases; nucleotides not matched to a gene: 7. The CDR3 spells CSVSIGTSGYEQYF. CDR3 bases: TGCAGCGTTTCTATCGGGACTAGCGGTTACGAGCAGTACTTC.

In its sample, this clonotype was seen many times. J is TRBJ1-5 and V is TRBV5-1, with D unresolved. The CDR3 is made up of 14 amino acids. The germline V gene encodes CDR1 SGHRS and CDR2 YFSETQ. Trimming took 4 bases from V and 4 from J, leaving 12 bases between them. CDR3: CASSLDGLNQPQHF. In DNA form, the CDR3 reads TGCGCCAGCAGCCTGGACGGGTTAAATCAGCCCCAGCATTTT.

In the case of this clonotype: Germline and junction disagree at one end, which may indicate a read error. CDR3 loop: CASSKRELFKNFQYF. In DNA form, the CDR3 reads TGTGCCAGCAGCAAGCGGGAACTCTTCAAAAACTTTCAGTACTTC. The chain employs TRBV3-1 and TRBJ2-4; 7 nucleotides line up with TRBD2. The CDR3 length is 15 residues. CDR1 LGHDT and CDR2 YNNKEL come from the germline V gene (reference sequence).

In this sample, this clonotype turned up many times. The chain couples TRBV6-1 to TRBJ2-7, with 9 positions matching TRBD1. Looked up from germline, CDR1 is MNHNS and CDR2 is SASEGT. The junction had 10 bases not matched to a gene; V was cut back by 1 base and J by 6 bases. The CDR3 sequence is 16 residues long. CDR3 protein: CASSEGPGQGGSEQYF. The DNA of the CDR3 is TGTGCCAGCAGTGAAGGTCCGGGACAGGGAGGGTCCGAGCAGTACTTC.

The table lists this clonotype with a few counts. The chain employs TRBV6-2 or TRBV6-3 and TRBJ2-5; 7 bases map to TRBD1. The V gene end was trimmed by 0 bases and the J gene end by 5 bases; junction bases not matched to a gene: 3. The CDR3 runs to 14 residues. CDR1 and CDR2 (germline): MNHEY, SVGEGT. The CDR3 loop reads CASSYSRQGETQYF. Written as DNA, the CDR3 is TGTGCCAGCAGTTACTCGAGACAGGGTGAGACCCAGTACTTC.

This clonotype was recorded many times. V gene TRBV6-1 combines with J gene TRBJ2-6, with 7 bases identical to TRBD2. V trimming: 2 bases; J trimming: 2 bases; junction bases outside the gene matches: 3. The germline CDR1 and CDR2 sequences are MNHNS and SASEGT. The CDR3 length is 16 residues. CDR3 protein: CASSEREGTGANVLTF. CDR3 DNA: TGTGCCAGCAGTGAAAGGGAGGGTACTGGGGCCAACGTCCTGACTTTC.

The sample holds many counts of this clonotype. The chain uses TRBV12-3 or TRBV12-4 and TRBJ2-7; perhaps TRBD2 as D (5 bases). CDR3 length: 13 amino acids. Trimming shortened V by 0 bases and J by 5 bases, and 8 bases separated the two germline ends. CDR3 region: CASSLAGVDEQYF. The CDR3 DNA follows: TGTGCCAGCAGTTTAGCGGGAGTTGACGAGCAGTACTTC.

V gene TRBV14 combines with J gene TRBJ2-1; 13 positions match TRBD2. V was clipped by 4 bases and J by 7 bases; unmatched bases: 7. The CDR3 extends over 16 amino acids. Germline loops: CDR1 SGHDN, CDR2 FVKESK. DNA of the CDR3: TGTGCCAGCAGCCTTTCCGGACTAGCGGGAGTGAATGAGCAGTTCTTC. This gives the protein CASSLSGLAGVNEQFF.